The 11 T cell receptor beta chains below were found in one sample sequenced in a study of OX40 agonist ivuxolimab in advanced cancers. Sequencing was performed with immunoSEQ multiplex PCR; in TCRdb, only in-frame clones are kept and a portion is missing. The data contain more than 60,000 clones, roughly nine tenths of them singletons. Source: CD4+ or CD8+ T cells sorted from blood, taken in a trial of the OX40 agonist ivuxolimab. The receptor set was obtained from an adult with an advanced solid tumor such as melanoma, head and neck, liver or kidney cancer.

The V gene is TRBV12-5, the J gene TRBJ1-2; D is ambiguous. CDR3 length equals 17 residues. The germline CDR1 and CDR2 sequences are LGHNT and FRNRAP. The V gene lost 3 bases and the J gene lost 1 base, with 18 bases spanning the gap. In nucleotides, the CDR3 is TGTGCTAGTGGTTTAGTAATGGACGGCATTATTAACTATGGCTACACCTTC. This gives the protein CASGLVMDGIINYGYTF.

This chain uses TRBV27 with TRBJ2-7, with 9 bases fitting TRBD2. This CDR3 contains 15 residues. V gave up 8 bases and J gave up 3 bases; unmatched junction bases: 11. Germline CDR1 reads MNHEY; CDR2 reads SMNVEV (reference sequence). The CDR3 sequence is CASGTSGRSVYEQYF. For the CDR3, the DNA is TGTGCCAGCGGTACTAGCGGGCGATCCGTCTACGAGCAGTACTTC.

The chain recombines TRBV29-1 with TRBJ2-5; a weak D match, TRBD1 (5 bases). Trimming took off 7 bases at V and 5 bases at J, with 23 bases between the two ends. The CDR3 covers 15 residues. Germline values: CDR1 SQVTM, CDR2 ANQGSEA. CDR3 DNA: TGCAGCGCCATTTTAAGCGTAACAGGAAGGGAGACCCAGTACTTC. It specifies CSAILSVTGRETQYF.

This chain links TRBV6-5 with TRBJ1-1; D not resolved. The V end was cut by 6 bases, the J end by 11 bases, with 10 bases between. The germline CDR1 and CDR2 sequences are MNHEY and SVGAGI. The CDR3 is 10 residues long. CDR3 DNA: TGTGCCAGCAGCGACGAAAGGGCTTTCTTT. This gives the protein CASSDERAFF.

The chain recombines TRBV5-1 with TRBJ2-5; D is possibly TRBD1 (6 bases). The CDR3 totals 15 residues. Deletions cut 0 bases from V and 5 bases from J, with 14 bases between. Germline-derived CDR1 and CDR2 are SGHRS and YFSETQ. The CDR3 here is CASSLDPGVGETQYF. The CDR3 bases are TGCGCCAGCAGCTTGGACCCAGGGGTAGGGGAGACCCAGTACTTC.

This chain joins TRBV5-4 and TRBJ2-3; 11 nucleotides agree with TRBD2. The germline gives CDR1 SGHNT, CDR2 YYREEE (reference sequence). The V segment lost 9 bases and the J segment 2 bases; nucleotides outside the gene matches: 8. The CDR3 spans 15 residues. The CDR3 reads CATRLAGSSTDTQYF. CDR3 coding DNA: TGTGCCACCAGACTAGCGGGGAGCTCCACAGATACGCAGTATTTT.

The chain couples TRBV4-2 to TRBJ2-3; TRBD1 is a possible D gene (6 bases). CDR3 size: 14 residues. From germline, CDR1 is LGHNA and CDR2 YNFKEQ. Trimming took 7 bases from V and 1 from J, leaving 12 bases between them. The CDR3 region is CASTQGPGTDTQYF. In DNA form, the CDR3 reads TGTGCCAGCACGCAGGGGCCCGGCACAGATACGCAGTATTTT.

The chain has TRBV9 and TRBJ1-2; 12 bases line up with TRBD1. The CDR3 is 16 residues long. CDR1 is SGDLS and CDR2 is YYNGEE in the germline V gene. With 3 bases clipped from V and 2 bases from J, the junction kept 5 bases outside the gene matches. The CDR3 DNA reads as TGTGCCAGCAGCGCCGGGACAGGGGGCGGCAACTATGGCTACACCTTC. It is translated as CASSAGTGGGNYGYTF.

This chain links TRBV10-3 with TRBJ2-1; 15 bases fit TRBD2. The V segment lost 5 bases and the J segment 0 bases; nucleotides outside the gene matches: 5. Germline V lookup: CDR1 ENHRY, CDR2 SYGVKD. The CDR3 loop spans 18 amino acids. In nucleotides, the CDR3 is TGTGCCATCAGTCCGGGACTAGCGGGGGGAGGCTCCTACAATGAGCAGTTCTTC. Translated: CAISPGLAGGGSYNEQFF.

The chain employs TRBV6-5 and TRBJ2-1; D is perhaps TRBD2 (7 bases). The germline V gene has CDR1 MNHEY and CDR2 SVGAGI. V was trimmed by 2 bases and J by 6 bases, leaving 14 bases between them. The length of the CDR3 is 15 residues. CDR3 nucleotide sequence: TGTGCCAGCAGTTACAGGGGGGGCAATCCCAATGAGCAGTTCTTC. Residues: CASSYRGGNPNEQFF.

The rearrangement links TRBV18 to TRBJ2-1; TRBD2 might be the D (6 bases). CDR1 is KGHSH and CDR2 is LQKENI in the germline V gene. The CDR3 contains 15 residues. The ends were cut back, 3 bases at V and 0 bases at J, with 9 bases in the middle. CDR3 nucleotide sequence: TGTGCCAGCTCACCGGGACTCCGCTCCTACAATGAGCAGTTCTTC. It encodes CASSPGLRSYNEQFF. The complete variable domain, with remaining parts taken from reference TRBV18 and TRBJ2-1, reads NAGVMQNPRHLVRRRGQEARLRCSPMKGHSHVYWYRQLPEEGLKFMVYLQKENIIDESGMPKERFSAEFPKEGPSILRIQQVVRGDSAAYFCASSPGLRSYNEQFFGPGTRLTVL.